This entry lists 24 T cell receptor beta chains sequenced from one sample in a study of blood T cell repertoires in COVID-19. The table came from immunoSEQ multiplex PCR; TCRdb's copy has only in-frame clones and leaves some out. In the table there are fewer than 350,000 clones, around 85% of which are singletons. Sample: PBMCs or T cells enriched from blood (not recorded which). Receptor source: a woman in her twenties or thirties who had been exposed to COVID-19.

The chain joins TRBV4-2 to TRBJ1-2, with 10 bases aligning to TRBD1. The junction had 7 bases not matched to a gene; V was cut back by 1 base and J by 8 bases. The CDR3 has 15 amino acids. In germline, CDR1 is LGHNA, CDR2 YNFKEQ. The CDR3 DNA reads as TGTGCCAGCAGCCAAGTCGGGACAGGGGCGCTGGGCTACACCTTC. Translated, it gives CASSQVGTGALGYTF.

The chain joins TRBV3-1 (or the pseudogene TRBV3-2) to TRBJ2-3; a weak D match, TRBD1 (6 bases). The CDR3 is made up of 17 amino acids. In germline, CDR1 is LGHDT, CDR2 YNNKEL (reference sequence). The V end lost 0 bases, the J end lost 4 bases, and 17 bases lay between the germline ends. Here the CDR3 reads CASSQDNRGGIADTQYF. The CDR3 nucleotides are TGTGCCAGCAGCCAAGACAATCGAGGGGGAATTGCAGATACGCAGTATTTT.

V and J are TRBV28 and TRBJ2-7, with a possible D match to TRBD1 (6 bases). The CDR3 is made up of 14 amino acids. CDR1 and CDR2 (germline): MDHEN, SYDVKM. With 2 bases removed from V and 3 bases from J, the gap between germline ends came to 11 bases. The CDR3 nucleotides read TGTGCCAGCAGTTTAGGCAGGGGCGACTACGAGCAGTACTTC. Protein product: CASSLGRGDYEQYF.

CDR3 nucleotides: TGTGCCGTTACGACAGGCCCCGGAAACACCATATATTTT. The encoded protein is CAVTTGPGNTIYF. The chain carries TRBV19 and TRBJ1-3; the D gene is possibly TRBD1 (6 bases). The CDR3 spans 13 residues. CDR1 and CDR2 from the germline V gene are LNHDA and SQIVND (reference sequence). Trimming cost V 11 bases and J 4 bases, with 15 bases left between them.

The V call is TRBV19, the J call TRBJ2-2; a weak D match, TRBD1 (6 bases). The CDR3 contains 15 residues. Trimming shortened V by 7 bases and J by 0 bases, and 12 bases separated the two germline ends. The germline V gene has CDR1 LNHDA and CDR2 SQIVND (reference sequence). For the CDR3, the DNA is TGTGCCAGTACCTGGACAGCCGCGAACACCGGGGAGCTGTTTTTT. Its translation is CASTWTAANTGELFF.

The chain employs TRBV12-1 and TRBJ2-3; the table calls TRBD1, which could not be checked here. TRBV12-1 is recorded as a pseudogene. The CDR3 runs to 17 residues. DNA for the CDR3: TGTGCCAGCAGCACACCACAGGGGGTTCCTAGCACAGATACGCAGTATTTT. Translating it yields CASSTPQGVPSTDTQYF.

The chain has TRBV5-4 and TRBJ1-1; 10 bases align to TRBD1. The trim removed 1 base at V and 3 bases at J, leaving 15 bases unmatched. Germline V CDR1 and CDR2: SGHNT, YYREEE (reference sequence). The length of the CDR3 is 19 residues. This chain's CDR3 is CASSLPRTGGFLSDTEAFF. CDR3 nucleotides: TGTGCCAGCAGCTTGCCCCGGACAGGGGGTTTTTTAAGCGACACTGAAGCTTTCTTT. Complete variable domain (other parts from reference TRBV5-4 and TRBJ1-1): ETGVTQSPTHLIKTRGQQVTLRCSSQSGHNTVSWYQQALGQGPQFIFQYYREEENGRGNFPPRFSGLQFPNYSSELNVNALELDDSALYLCASSLPRTGGFLSDTEAFFGQGTRLTVV.

The table lists this clone with a count of one. The CDR3 bases are TGCAGCGTTCATTGGGGGGGCAATGAGCAGTTCTTC. It yields the protein CSVHWGGNEQFF. The gene calls are TRBV29-1 and TRBJ2-1; 7 bases map to TRBD2. This CDR3 region has 12 residues. V was pared by 5 bases and J by 6 bases, with 4 bases of the junction left unmatched. CDR1 and CDR2 (germline): SQVTM, ANQGSEA.

This clone qualifies as medium-sized. The chain couples TRBV6-6 to TRBJ2-7; 9 bases fit TRBD1. Trimming cost V 5 bases and J 2 bases; bases outside gene matches: 10. Germline V gene sequence: CDR1 MNHNY, CDR2 SVGAGI (reference sequence). The CDR3 consists of 16 residues. The CDR3 nucleotides read TGTGCCAGCAGTCGAGCATTGGGACAGGGCCCCTACGAGCAGTACTTC. It translates to CASSRALGQGPYEQYF.

The chain couples TRBV6-1 to TRBJ2-1; maybe TRBD2 (5 bases). The germline V gene encodes CDR1 MNHNS and CDR2 SASEGT. Trimming took 3 bases from V and 15 from J, leaving 15 bases between them. CDR3 length: 12 residues. The CDR3 region is CASSESRPSRFF. CDR3 sequence (DNA): TGTGCCAGCAGTGAGTCCCGTCCTAGCCGGTTCTTC.

V usage is TRBV2 and J usage is TRBJ2-5; D is possibly TRBD2 (5 bases). Per germline, CDR1 SNHLY and CDR2 FYNNEI. The CDR3 is made up of 13 amino acids. Trimming took 6 bases from V and 7 from J, leaving 15 bases between them. In DNA form, the CDR3 reads TGTGCCAGCAGGGAGCGGTCTTCGGGGACCCAGTACTTC. Amino acid sequence: CASRERSSGTQYF. Filled out from reference TRBV2 and TRBJ2-5, the complete variable domain reads EPEVTQTPSHQVTQMGQEVILRCVPISNHLYFYWYRQILGQKVEFLVSFYNNEISEKSEIFDDQFSVERPDGSNFTLKIRSTKLEDSAMYFCASRERSSGTQYFGPGTRLLVL.

V gene TRBV11-2 combines with J gene TRBJ2-3; 12 bases are a match to TRBD2. V lost 1 base to trimming and J lost 2 bases; unmatched junction nucleotides: 4. Germline assignment: CDR1 SGHAT and CDR2 FQNNGV. This CDR3 is 17 amino acids long. The CDR3 sequence: CASSLARLAGVTDTQYF. Here the CDR3 DNA reads TGTGCCAGCAGCTTAGCCCGACTAGCGGGAGTCACAGATACGCAGTATTTT.

To note about this clone: Other DNA sequences within the sample encode an identical CDR3. The J gene is TRBJ2-5, the V gene TRBV7-9, with D hard to call. This CDR3 comprises 11 residues. Germline CDR1 SEHNR, CDR2 FQNEAQ (reference sequence). V was pared by 5 bases and J by 3 bases, with 4 bases between. In DNA, the CDR3 is TGTGCCAGCAGCCGAGAAGAGACCCAGTACTTC. This translates into CASSREETQYF.

The chain uses TRBV4-2 and TRBJ2-1; D remains unclear. The V end was cut by 0 bases, the J end by 7 bases, with 19 bases between. CDR1 LGHNA and CDR2 YNFKEQ come from the germline V gene. There are 17 residues in the CDR3. The CDR3 DNA reads as TGTGCCAGCAGCCAAGATTTTCTCGAATCTGGTCGGAATGAGCAGTTCTTC. Protein: CASSQDFLESGRNEQFF.

This clone was detected a few times. V gene TRBV2 combines with J gene TRBJ1-2; 9 bases align to TRBD1. The J segment lost 4 bases and the V segment lost 6 bases, leaving 3 bases of the junction unmatched. The CDR3 runs to 13 residues. CDR1 is SNHLY and CDR2 is FYNNEI in the germline V gene. CDR3 loop: CASRQGAAYGYTF. CDR3 bases: TGTGCCAGCAGACAGGGGGCTGCCTATGGCTACACCTTC.

The gene calls are TRBV27 and TRBJ1-5, with TRBD1 identical over 9 bases. The CDR3 has 14 amino acids. Germline values: CDR1 MNHEY, CDR2 SMNVEV (reference sequence). Germline trimming cut 6 bases from V and 6 bases from J; bases unmatched to any gene: 6. CDR3 nucleotide sequence: TGTGCCAGCAGACCAGGACAGGGGTGTCAGCCCCAGCATTTT. As protein: CASRPGQGCQPQHF.

The chain combines TRBV6-5 with TRBJ2-1, with TRBD2 matching 8 bases. Germline lookup yields CDR1 MNHEY and CDR2 SVGAGI. This CDR3 is built from 14 residues. The V segment lost 2 bases and the J segment 6 bases; nucleotides outside the gene matches: 3. This chain's CDR3 is CASSYGGRSNEQFF. The CDR3 DNA follows: TGTGCCAGCAGTTACGGCGGGAGGTCCAATGAGCAGTTCTTC.

This sequence joins TRBV7-2 and TRBJ2-5; 8 bases align to TRBD2. CDR1 is SGHTA and CDR2 is FQGNSA in the germline V gene. V lost 2 bases and J lost 5; bases outside the gene matches: 7. CDR3 size: 15 residues. The CDR3 bases are TGTGCCAGCAGCTTAATTAGCGGGGCTGGGGAGACCCAGTACTTC. Translated: CASSLISGAGETQYF. The whole variable domain, filled in from reference TRBV7-2 and TRBJ2-5, reads GAGVSQSPSNKVTEKGKDVELRCDPISGHTALYWYRQSLGQGLEFLIYFQGNSAPDKSGLPSDRFSAERTGGSVSTLTIQRTQQEDSAVYLCASSLISGAGETQYFGPGTRLLVL.

The CDR3 region has the DNA TGTGCCAGCAGCATAAGCGGGAGCAGCTACAATGAGCAGTTCTTC. Protein product: CASSISGSSYNEQFF. V gene TRBV7-3 combines with J gene TRBJ2-1; 8 nucleotides align to TRBD2. The trim removed 5 bases at V and 3 bases at J, leaving 6 bases unmatched. The CDR3 runs to 15 residues. Germline CDR1 SGHTA, CDR2 FQGTGA. The variable domain in full, completed from reference TRBV7-3 and TRBJ2-1, reads GAGVSQTPSNKVTEKGKYVELRCDPISGHTALYWYRQSLGQGPEFLIYFQGTGAADDSGLPNDRFFAVRPEGSVSTLKIQRTERGDSAVYLCASSISGSSYNEQFFGPGTRLTVL.

The chain has TRBV7-9 and TRBJ1-3, with TRBD1 matching 9 bases. V lost 5 bases, J lost 6 bases, and 5 bases stayed unmatched. The length of the CDR3 is 14 residues. Germline values: CDR1 SEHNR, CDR2 FQNEAQ (reference sequence). CDR3 in amino acids: CASSQGQGTNTIYF. In DNA, the CDR3 is TGTGCCAGCAGCCAAGGACAGGGGACAAACACCATATATTTT.

V usage is TRBV2 and J usage is TRBJ2-7; tentative D call: TRBD1 (6 bases). CDR1 and CDR2 (germline): SNHLY, FYNNEI. Trimming left V 5 bases short and J 4 bases short, with 15 bases between. The CDR3 runs to 14 residues. The CDR3 DNA sequence: TGTGCCAGCAGTCCCCGGGACAATGGGTACGAGCAGTACTTC. Translated: CASSPRDNGYEQYF.

The V and J genes are TRBV6-5 and TRBJ2-1; tentative D call: TRBD2 (7 bases). Per the germline V gene, CDR1 is MNHEY and CDR2 is SVGAGI. Trimming left V 7 bases short and J 3 bases short, with 16 bases between. CDR3 length: 15 residues. The CDR3 loop reads CASTRRGAVYNEQFF. CDR3 in DNA: TGTGCCAGCACCCGACGGGGGGCGGTCTACAATGAGCAGTTCTTC.

The chain combines TRBV21-1 with TRBJ1-5. TRBV21-1 is a known pseudogene. The CDR3 runs 16 residues. CDR3 nucleotides: TGTGCCAGCAGCAAAGCCGTCGGTGTTGGCGGTCAGCCCCAGCATTTT. This encodes CASSKAVGVGGQPQHF.

V and J are TRBV6-5 and TRBJ1-3; D not certain. Trimming shortened V by 8 bases and J by 0 bases, and 5 bases separated the two germline ends. Germline V gives CDR1 MNHEY, CDR2 SVGAGI. CDR3 length equals 12 residues. The CDR3 reads CASSLSGNTIYF. The CDR3, as DNA: TGTGCCAGCTCCCTCTCTGGAAACACCATATATTTT.